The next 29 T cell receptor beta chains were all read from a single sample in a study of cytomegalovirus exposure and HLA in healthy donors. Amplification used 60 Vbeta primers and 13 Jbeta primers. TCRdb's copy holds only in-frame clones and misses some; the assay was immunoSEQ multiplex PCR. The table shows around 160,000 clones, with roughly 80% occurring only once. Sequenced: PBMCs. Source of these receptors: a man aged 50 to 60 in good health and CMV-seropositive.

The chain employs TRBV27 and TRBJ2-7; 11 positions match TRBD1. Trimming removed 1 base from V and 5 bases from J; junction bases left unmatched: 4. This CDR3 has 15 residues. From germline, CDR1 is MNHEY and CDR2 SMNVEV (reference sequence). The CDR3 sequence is CASSLLRTGGNEQYF. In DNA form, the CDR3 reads TGTGCCAGCAGTTTATTGCGGACAGGGGGCAACGAGCAGTACTTC.

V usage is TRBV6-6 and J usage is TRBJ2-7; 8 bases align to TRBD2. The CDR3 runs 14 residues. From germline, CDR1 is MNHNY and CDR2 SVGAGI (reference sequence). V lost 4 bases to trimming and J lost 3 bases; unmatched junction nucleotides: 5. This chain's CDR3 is CASSSGTRSYEQYF. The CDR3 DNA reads TGTGCCAGCAGTTCCGGGACTAGAAGCTACGAGCAGTACTTC.

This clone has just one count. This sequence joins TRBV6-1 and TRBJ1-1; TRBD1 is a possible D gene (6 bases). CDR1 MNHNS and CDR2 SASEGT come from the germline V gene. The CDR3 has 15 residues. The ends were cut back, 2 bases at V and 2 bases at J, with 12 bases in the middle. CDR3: CASSEQGQRNTEAFF. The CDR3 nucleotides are TGTGCCAGCAGTGAACAAGGACAGAGAAACACTGAAGCTTTCTTT.

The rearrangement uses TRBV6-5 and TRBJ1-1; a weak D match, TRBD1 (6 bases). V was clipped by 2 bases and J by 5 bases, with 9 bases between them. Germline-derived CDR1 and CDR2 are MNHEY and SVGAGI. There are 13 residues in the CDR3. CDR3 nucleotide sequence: TGTGCCAGCAGTTACGAGCAGGGGACTGAAGCTTTCTTT. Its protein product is CASSYEQGTEAFF.

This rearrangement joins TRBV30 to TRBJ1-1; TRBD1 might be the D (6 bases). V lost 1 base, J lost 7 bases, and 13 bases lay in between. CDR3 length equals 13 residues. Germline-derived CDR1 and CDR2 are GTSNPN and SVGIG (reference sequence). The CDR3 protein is CAWSARTVFEAFF. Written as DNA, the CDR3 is TGTGCCTGGAGTGCGAGGACAGTTTTTGAAGCTTTCTTT.

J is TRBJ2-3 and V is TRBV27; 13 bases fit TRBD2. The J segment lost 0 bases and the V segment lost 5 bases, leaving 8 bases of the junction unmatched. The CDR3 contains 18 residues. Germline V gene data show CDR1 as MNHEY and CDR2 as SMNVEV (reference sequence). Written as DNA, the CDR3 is TGTGCCAGCAGTATAGGACTAGCGGGGGTAGGTAGCACAGATACGCAGTATTTT. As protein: CASSIGLAGVGSTDTQYF.

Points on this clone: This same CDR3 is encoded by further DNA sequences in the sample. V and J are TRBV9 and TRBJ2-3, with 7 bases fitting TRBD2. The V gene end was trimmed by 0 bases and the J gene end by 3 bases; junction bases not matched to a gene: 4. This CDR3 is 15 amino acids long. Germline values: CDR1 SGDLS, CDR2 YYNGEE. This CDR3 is CASSVEGGGTDTQYF. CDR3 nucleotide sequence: TGTGCCAGCAGCGTAGAGGGCGGGGGAACAGATACGCAGTATTTT.

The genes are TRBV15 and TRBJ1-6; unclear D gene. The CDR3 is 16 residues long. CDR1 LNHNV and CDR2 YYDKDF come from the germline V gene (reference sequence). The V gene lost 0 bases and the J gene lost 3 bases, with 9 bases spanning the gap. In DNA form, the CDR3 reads TGTGCCACCAGCAGAGATTTGTGGCTCTATAATTCACCCCTCCACTTT. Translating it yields CATSRDLWLYNSPLHF.

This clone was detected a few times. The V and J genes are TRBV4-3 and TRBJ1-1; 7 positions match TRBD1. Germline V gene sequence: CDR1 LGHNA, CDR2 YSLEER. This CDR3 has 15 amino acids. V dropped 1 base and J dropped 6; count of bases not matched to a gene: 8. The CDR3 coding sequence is TGCGCCAGCAGCCAAGTAACCAGGGGGTCCCCTGAAGCTTTCTTT. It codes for CASSQVTRGSPEAFF.

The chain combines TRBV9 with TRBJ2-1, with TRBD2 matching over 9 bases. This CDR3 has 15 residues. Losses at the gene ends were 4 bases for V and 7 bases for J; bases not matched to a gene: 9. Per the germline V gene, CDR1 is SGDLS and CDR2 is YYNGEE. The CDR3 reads CASSTHGTSKNEQFF. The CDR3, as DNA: TGTGCCAGCAGCACCCACGGGACTAGCAAGAATGAGCAGTTCTTC. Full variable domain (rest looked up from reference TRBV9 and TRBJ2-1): DSGVTQTPKHLITATGQRVTLRCSPRSGDLSVYWYQQSLDQGLQFLIQYYNGEERAKGNILERFSAQQFPDLHSELNLSSLELGDSALYFCASSTHGTSKNEQFFGPGTRLTVL.

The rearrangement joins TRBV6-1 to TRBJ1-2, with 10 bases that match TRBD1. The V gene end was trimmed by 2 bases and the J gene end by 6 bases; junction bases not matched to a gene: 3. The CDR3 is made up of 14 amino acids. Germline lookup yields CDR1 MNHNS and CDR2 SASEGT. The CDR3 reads CASSERDRGHGYTF. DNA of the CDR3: TGTGCCAGCAGTGAAAGAGACAGGGGGCATGGCTACACCTTC.

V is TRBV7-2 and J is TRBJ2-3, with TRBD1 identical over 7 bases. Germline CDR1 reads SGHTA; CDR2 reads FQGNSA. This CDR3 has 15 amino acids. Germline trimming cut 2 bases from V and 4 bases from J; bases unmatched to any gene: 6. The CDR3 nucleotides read TGTGCCAGCAGCTTACCCCCAGGGGGATCAGATACGCAGTATTTT. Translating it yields CASSLPPGGSDTQYF.

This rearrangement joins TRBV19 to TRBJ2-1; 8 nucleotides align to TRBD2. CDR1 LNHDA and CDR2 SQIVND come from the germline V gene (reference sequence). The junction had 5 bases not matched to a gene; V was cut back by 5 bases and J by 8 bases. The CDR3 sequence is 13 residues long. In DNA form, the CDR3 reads TGTGCCAGTAGTTCGGGGGGGCTGCATGAGCAGTTCTTC. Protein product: CASSSGGLHEQFF.

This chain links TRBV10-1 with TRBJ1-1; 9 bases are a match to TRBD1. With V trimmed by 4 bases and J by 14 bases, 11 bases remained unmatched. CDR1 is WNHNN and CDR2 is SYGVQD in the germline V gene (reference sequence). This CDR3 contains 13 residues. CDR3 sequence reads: CASSVGTGRMTFF. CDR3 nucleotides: TGCGCCAGCAGTGTGGGGACAGGGAGAATGACGTTCTTT.

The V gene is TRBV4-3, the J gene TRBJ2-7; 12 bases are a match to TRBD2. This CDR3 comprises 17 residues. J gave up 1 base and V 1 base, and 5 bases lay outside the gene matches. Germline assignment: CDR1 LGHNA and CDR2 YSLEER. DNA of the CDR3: TGCGCCAGCAGCCAAGTAACCGGGACTAGCGGGTCCTACGAGCAGTACTTC. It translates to CASSQVTGTSGSYEQYF.

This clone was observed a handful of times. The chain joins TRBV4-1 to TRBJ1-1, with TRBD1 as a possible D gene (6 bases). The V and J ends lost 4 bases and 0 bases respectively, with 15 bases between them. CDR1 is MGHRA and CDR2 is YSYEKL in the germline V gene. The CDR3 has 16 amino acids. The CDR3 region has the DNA TGCGCCAGCAGCCGCCCCAAGGGACAAATGAACACTGAAGCTTTCTTT. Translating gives CASSRPKGQMNTEAFF.

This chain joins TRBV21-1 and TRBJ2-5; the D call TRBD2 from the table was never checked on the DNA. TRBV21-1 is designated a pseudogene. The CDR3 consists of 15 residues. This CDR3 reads CASTSGLAVPETQYF. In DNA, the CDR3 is TGTGCCAGCACTTCAGGACTAGCGGTTCCGGAGACCCAGTACTTC.

The CDR3 loop is CASSKDRGRHEQYF. CDR3 DNA sequence: TGTGCCAGCAGCAAAGACAGGGGGCGACACGAGCAGTACTTC. The chain is built from TRBV21-1 and TRBJ2-7; whether TRBD1, the table's D call, matches the DNA was not checked. TRBV21-1 is annotated as a pseudogene. This CDR3 has 14 residues.

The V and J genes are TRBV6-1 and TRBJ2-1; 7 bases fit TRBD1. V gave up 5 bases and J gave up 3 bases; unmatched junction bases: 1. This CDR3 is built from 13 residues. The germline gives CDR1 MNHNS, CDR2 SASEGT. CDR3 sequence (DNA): TGTGCCAGCAGTAGGACAGGCTACAATGAGCAGTTCTTC. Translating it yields CASSRTGYNEQFF.

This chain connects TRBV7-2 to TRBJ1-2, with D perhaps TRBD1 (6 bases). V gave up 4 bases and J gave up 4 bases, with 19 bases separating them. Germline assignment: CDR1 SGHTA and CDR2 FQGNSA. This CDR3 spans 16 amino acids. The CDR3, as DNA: TGTGCCAGCAGCTCTTACAGGGTATTACAACTCTATGGCTACACCTTC. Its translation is CASSSYRVLQLYGYTF. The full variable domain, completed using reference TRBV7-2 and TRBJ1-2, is GAGVSQSPSNKVTEKGKDVELRCDPISGHTALYWYRQSLGQGLEFLIYFQGNSAPDKSGLPSDRFSAERTGGSVSTLTIQRTQQEDSAVYLCASSSYRVLQLYGYTFGSGTRLTVV.

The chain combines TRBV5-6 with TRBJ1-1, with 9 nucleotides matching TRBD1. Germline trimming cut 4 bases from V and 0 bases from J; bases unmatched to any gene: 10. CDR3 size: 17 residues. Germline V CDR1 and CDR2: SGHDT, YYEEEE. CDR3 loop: CASSLDRGVGMNTEAFF. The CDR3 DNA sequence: TGTGCCAGCAGCCTGGACAGGGGAGTCGGCATGAACACTGAAGCTTTCTTT.

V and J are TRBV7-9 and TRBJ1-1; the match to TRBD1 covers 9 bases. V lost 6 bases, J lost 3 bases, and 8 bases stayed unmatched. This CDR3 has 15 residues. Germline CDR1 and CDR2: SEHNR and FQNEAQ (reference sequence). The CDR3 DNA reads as TGTGCCAGCAGTCGAATACAGGGGGCCGACACTGAAGCTTTCTTT. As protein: CASSRIQGADTEAFF. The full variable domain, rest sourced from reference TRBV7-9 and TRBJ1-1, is DTGVSQNPRHKITKRGQNVTFRCDPISEHNRLYWYRQTLGQGPEFLTYFQNEAQLEKSRLLSDRFSAERPKGSFSTLEIQRTEQGDSAMYLCASSRIQGADTEAFFGQGTRLTVV.

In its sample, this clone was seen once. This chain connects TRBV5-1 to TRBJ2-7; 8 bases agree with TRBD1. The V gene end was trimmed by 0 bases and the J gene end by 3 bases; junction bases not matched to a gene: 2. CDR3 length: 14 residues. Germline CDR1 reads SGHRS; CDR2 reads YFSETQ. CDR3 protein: CASSLVTGVYEQYF. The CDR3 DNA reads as TGCGCCAGCAGCTTGGTGACAGGGGTCTACGAGCAGTACTTC.

In DNA form, the CDR3 reads TGTGCCAGCAGCTGGGTAGCGGGGACGGGCGGGGAGCTGTTTTTT. It encodes CASSWVAGTGGELFF. The chain joins TRBV11-2 to TRBJ2-2; TRBD2 matches 8 bases. Germline values: CDR1 SGHAT, CDR2 FQNNGV. V lost 4 bases, J lost 7 bases, and 8 bases stayed unmatched. This CDR3 contains 15 residues.

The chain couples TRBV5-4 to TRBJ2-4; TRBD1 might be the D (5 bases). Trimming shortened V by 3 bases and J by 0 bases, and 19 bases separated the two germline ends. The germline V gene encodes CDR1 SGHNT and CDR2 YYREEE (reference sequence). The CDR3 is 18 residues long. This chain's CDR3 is CASSSGNRGHLAKNIQYF. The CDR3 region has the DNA TGTGCCAGCAGCTCCGGAAATCGCGGACACCTAGCCAAAAACATTCAGTACTTC.

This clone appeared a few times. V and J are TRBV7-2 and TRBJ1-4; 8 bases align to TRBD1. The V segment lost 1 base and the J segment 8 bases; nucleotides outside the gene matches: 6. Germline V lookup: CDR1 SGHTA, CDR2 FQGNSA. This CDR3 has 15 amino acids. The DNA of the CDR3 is TGTGCCAGCAGCTTAGGGACAGGGAACTACGAAAAACTGTTTTTT. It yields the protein CASSLGTGNYEKLFF.

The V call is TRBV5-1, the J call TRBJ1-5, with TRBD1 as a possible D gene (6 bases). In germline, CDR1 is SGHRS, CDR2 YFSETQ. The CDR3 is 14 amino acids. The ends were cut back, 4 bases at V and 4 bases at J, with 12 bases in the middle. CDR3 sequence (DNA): TGCGCCAGCAGCCCGGACAGTCTTAATCAGCCCCAGCATTTT. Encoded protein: CASSPDSLNQPQHF.

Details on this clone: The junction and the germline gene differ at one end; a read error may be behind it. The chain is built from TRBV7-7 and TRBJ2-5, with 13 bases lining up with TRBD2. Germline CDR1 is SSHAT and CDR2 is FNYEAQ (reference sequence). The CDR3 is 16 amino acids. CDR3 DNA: TGTGCTAGCAGCAAGGGACTAGCGGGACCCCAAGAGACCCAGTACTTC. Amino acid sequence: CASSKGLAGPQETQYF.

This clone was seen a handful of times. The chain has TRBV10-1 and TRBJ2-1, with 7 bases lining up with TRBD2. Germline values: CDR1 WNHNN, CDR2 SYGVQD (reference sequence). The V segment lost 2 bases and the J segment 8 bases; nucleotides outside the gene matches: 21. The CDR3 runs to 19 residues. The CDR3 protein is CASSEAQLVASGTEDEQFF. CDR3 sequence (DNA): TGCGCCAGCAGTGAGGCGCAACTTGTTGCTAGCGGTACAGAGGATGAGCAGTTCTTC.